This T cell receptor (beta chain) derives from a study of CD8+ T cells in alopecia areata. Following extraction, RNA underwent reverse transcription to cDNA, which served as the sequencing template. Assay: immunoSEQ multiplex PCR; the TCRdb copy retains only in-frame clones and omits some. The sample shows approximately 29,000 clones, 65% to 80% of them seen only once. As for this clone: What it binds is not known. The DNA is left out, because the CDR3 cannot be placed on it with certainty; the CDR3 is given as TCRdb lists it.

Study-wide points: Normal skin's resident alphabeta T cells are sequenced alongside lesional scalp T cells. Affected lesional scalp, above all in alopecia totalis/universalis, was more clonal than normal scalp.

Peripheral blood and lesional scalp punch biopsies were taken from alopecia areata patients. CD4+ and CD8+ T cells were sorted from PBMCs. CDR1 is GTSNPN, CDR2 SVGIG, per germline (reference sequence). Counting both end residues, the CDR3 totals 14 amino acids. V gene TRBV30 combines with J gene TRBJ2-3; the table's TRBD2 call for D was not verified on the DNA. Source material: NKG2D-low CD8+ T cells sorted from blood. The sequence derives from a human donor with alopecia areata. The CDR3 reads CAWSPADTQYFADF.